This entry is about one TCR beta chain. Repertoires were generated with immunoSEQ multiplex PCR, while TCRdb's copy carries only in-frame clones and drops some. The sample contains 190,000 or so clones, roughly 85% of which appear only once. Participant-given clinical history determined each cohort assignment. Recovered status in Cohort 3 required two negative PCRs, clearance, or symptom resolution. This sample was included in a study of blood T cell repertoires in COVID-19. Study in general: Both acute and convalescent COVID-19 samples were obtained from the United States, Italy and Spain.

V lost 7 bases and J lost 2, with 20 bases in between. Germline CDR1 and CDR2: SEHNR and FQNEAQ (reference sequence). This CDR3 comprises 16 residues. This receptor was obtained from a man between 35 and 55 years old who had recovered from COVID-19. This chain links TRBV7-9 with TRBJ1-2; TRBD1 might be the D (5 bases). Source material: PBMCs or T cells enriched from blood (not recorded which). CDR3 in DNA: TGTGCCAGCAACCCTACACTCGGGAGGGGAAACTATGGCTACACCTTC. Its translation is CASNPTLGRGNYGYTF.